This T cell receptor beta chain was recorded in a study of blood T cell repertoires in COVID-19. Overall study context: PBMCs, B-cell-depleted T cells, or T cells were the source of the cDNA or gDNA that made up the material.

Clones were read by immunoSEQ multiplex PCR, and TCRdb kept only the in-frame ones, dropping some. The sample holds just under 250,000 clones, around 85% seen once. This receptor was obtained from a woman in her twenties or thirties who had recovered from COVID-19. Material: peripheral blood.

This CDR3 is CAWSLGSAPSEQYF. CDR3 coding DNA: TGTGCCTGGAGTTTGGGGAGCGCCCCCTCCGAGCAGTACTTC. The chain recombines TRBV30 with TRBJ2-7; D might be TRBD2 (5 bases). V was trimmed by 2 bases and J by 6 bases, leaving 17 bases between them. CDR1 and CDR2 (germline): GTSNPN, SVGIG (reference sequence). This CDR3 contains 14 residues. The full variable domain, in which reference TRBV30 and TRBJ2-7 provide the parts outside the CDR3, is SQTIHQWPATLVQPVGSPLSLECTVEGTSNPNLYWYRQAAGRGLQLLFYSVGIGQISSEVPQNLSASRPQDRQFILSSKKLLLSDSGFYLCAWSLGSAPSEQYFGPGTRLTVT.